This is a list of T cell receptor beta chains from one sample in a study of response to subunit inactivated influenza vaccine. MiXCR, applied by TCRdb to the RT-PCR reads, yields one record per CDR3 protein. The sample shows under 550,000 distinct CDR3 sequences, approximately 7.8% of them seen only once. Sequenced material: PBMCs from blood, taken about 23 months after vaccination. Source of these receptors: a man between 50 and 70 years old who received an inactivated influenza vaccine. CDR3s include the opening cysteine and the closing phenylalanine or tryptophan. Each record gives: clone size, D gene, V gene, J gene, CDR3 DNA, CDR3 protein. The D gene is left open where the match is weak. Size is omitted from some rows. Given values are once, few, many or a class for expanded clones.

>.|TRBD1|TRBV4-3|TRBJ2-6
TGCGCCAGCAGCCAAGAGACAGGGCTTTCCGGGGCCAACGTCCTGACTTTC
CASSQETGLSGANVLTF
>many|.|TRBV29-1|TRBJ2-2
TGCAGCGTTGTAGCGATAGATTACACCGGGGAGCTGTTTTTT
CSVVAIDYTGELFF
>.|.|TRBV20-1|TRBJ1-1
TGCAGTGCTAGGGGCCAGTGGGGCGGCACTGAAGCTTTCTTT
CSARGQWGGTEAFF
>few|.|TRBV10-3|TRBJ2-7
TGTGCCATCAGTGAAAAGGGCGGCGCCTACGAGCAGTACTTC
CAISEKGGAYEQYF
>once|TRBD2|TRBV12-3/TRBV12-4|TRBJ2-1
TGTACCAGCAGTTTGACTAGCTCGAACAATGAGCAGTTCTTC
CTSSLTSSNNEQFF
>few|.|TRBV5-5|TRBJ1-2
TGTGCCAGCAGCCTTAACCCGATGGACAGCTATGGCTACACCTTC
CASSLNPMDSYGYTF
>few|TRBD2|TRBV7-2|TRBJ2-1
TGTGCCAGCAGCCCCCGGAGGGGCGGGAGCAATGAGCAGTTCTTC
CASSPRRGGSNEQFF
>few|.|TRBV28|TRBJ2-7
TGTGCCAGCAGTTTGAAGACAGCGACCTACGAGCAGTACTTC
CASSLKTATYEQYF
>few|.|TRBV24-1|TRBJ1-5
TGTGCCACCAGTGGCCCCGTCAATCAGCCCCAGCATTTT
CATSGPVNQPQHF
>many|.|TRBV6-1|TRBJ2-5
TGTGCCAGCAGTGCCGTAAGGTGGGGGCCCCAAGAGACCCAGTACTTC
CASSAVRWGPQETQYF
>few|TRBD2|TRBV24-1|TRBJ2-1
TGTGCCACCAGTGCTCCGGGAAGAGGACTAGCGGGTTTCTACAATGAGCAGTTCTTC
CATSAPGRGLAGFYNEQFF
>many|.|TRBV29-1|TRBJ1-1
TGCAGCGTTGAAAGAGGTGGGGTGAAGCCTGAAGCTTTCTTT
CSVERGGVKPEAFF
>many|TRBD2|TRBV12-3/TRBV12-4|TRBJ2-1
TGTGCCAGCAGCCGCGGACTAGCGGGAGGCACTGAGCAGTTCTTC
CASSRGLAGGTEQFF
>.|.|TRBV10-3|TRBJ2-7
TGTGCCATCAGGGTGATAGGTACGGACGAGCAGTACTTC
CAIRVIGTDEQYF
>many|.|TRBV5-1|TRBJ2-3
TGCGCCAGCAGCATGGGATCTACTAGCACAGATACGCAGTATTTT
CASSMGSTSTDTQYF
>.|TRBD1|TRBV20-1|TRBJ2-3
TGCAGTGCTAGTCAGGGGGCTTCGATAGATACGCAGTATTTT
CSASQGASIDTQYF
>few|TRBD2|TRBV20-1|TRBJ2-3
TGCAGTGGCGACCTACTAGCGGGAGGCACAGATACGCAGTATTTT
CSGDLLAGGTDTQYF